This T cell receptor (beta chain) appears in the sequencing data of a study of stem cell transplantation in POMP-related autoinflammatory disease. TCRdb's table, derived via immunoSEQ multiplex PCR, lists solely in-frame clones and lacks some. The table records tens of thousands of clones, approximately 91% of them present only once. Study-level points and caveats: In patients with PRAID, every analyzed T-cell subset tended to show lower diversity and higher clonality.

The germline gives CDR1 LGHDT, CDR2 YNNKEL (reference sequence). With 4 bases clipped from V and 4 bases from J, the junction kept 5 bases outside the gene matches. CDR3 size: 17 residues. On this clone itself: Antigen unknown.

The gene calls are TRBV3-1 (or the pseudogene TRBV3-2) and TRBJ2-3, with 16 nucleotides matching TRBD2. This specimen consisted of CD4+ T cells from PBMCs, obtained after stem cell transplantation. The clonotype originates from a human patient with POMP-related autoinflammation and immune dysregulation (PRAID). Part of the T cell pool may stem from the graft donor. The CDR3 is CASSPPGLAGGADTQYF. CDR3 coding DNA: TGTGCCAGCAGCCCGCCGGGACTAGCGGGGGGGGCAGATACGCAGTATTTT.